A selection of T cell receptor beta chains follows, all from one sample in a study of beta chain features in type 1 diabetes. Repertoires were generated with immunoSEQ multiplex PCR, while TCRdb's copy carries only in-frame clones and drops some. The repertoire has almost 350,000 clones, 6.5% to 10% of them found once; the top ten carry around 0.44%. Sequencing was performed on central memory CD4+ T cells from blood. These receptors originate from a woman between 18 and 30 years old in good health. Each CDR3 is given with its conserved first and last residue. Fields, in order: clone size, D gene, V gene, J gene, CDR3 DNA, CDR3 protein. A D gene is named only where the DNA matches it firmly. Where a row states a size, it is once, few, many or the class of an expanded clone; other rows omit it.

.	.	TRBV9	TRBJ1-1	TGTGCCAGCAGCGAGGGCATAACGAACACTGAAGCTTTCTTT	CASSEGITNTEAFF
.	.	TRBV19	TRBJ2-6	TGTGCCAGTAATAACAGGGTGTCTGGGGCCAACGTCCTGACTTTC	CASNNRVSGANVLTF
few	.	TRBV28	TRBJ2-7	TGTGCCAGCGGGAGAATCTACGAGCAGTACTTC	CASGRIYEQYF
.	.	TRBV5-6	TRBJ1-2	TGTGCCAGCAGCCTCACCGTGGGGCAGGGACACACCTTC	CASSLTVGQGHTF
many	.	TRBV28	TRBJ2-1	TGTGCCAGCAGGCCTGCAACGTCCGGCCTTAATGAGCAGTTCTTC	CASRPATSGLNEQFF
few	.	TRBV5-4	TRBJ1-1	TGTGCCAGCAGCTTCCGCCTCTCAGGGAACACTGAAGCTTTCTTT	CASSFRLSGNTEAFF
.	TRBD2	TRBV5-6	TRBJ2-4	TGTGCCAGCAGGTTGGGGTTCCCGGGGGGAAACATTCAGTACTTC	CASRLGFPGGNIQYF
few	TRBD2	TRBV6-6	TRBJ2-1	TGTGCCAGCAGTTACCCTGGGGGGGATGAGCAGTTCTTC	CASSYPGGDEQFF
.	TRBD2	TRBV7-9	TRBJ2-3	TGTGCCAGCAGCTCCCCCCCACTAGCGGGAAGGTCAGATACGCAGTATTTT	CASSSPPLAGRSDTQYF
.	TRBD2	TRBV9	TRBJ2-1	TGTGCCAGCAGCGTAGATCCCCCCGGACTAGCGGGAGCCTACAATGAGCAGTTCTTC	CASSVDPPGLAGAYNEQFF
few	TRBD1	TRBV28	TRBJ1-5	TGTGCCAGCAGCTTAACCACCTCGGACAGGGCTAATCAGCCCCAGCATTTT	CASSLTTSDRANQPQHF
.	.	TRBV12-2	TRBJ1-5	TGTGCAAGTCGCTTAGCCGGGGGAGAAGGGAATCAGCCCCAGCATTTT	CASRLAGGEGNQPQHF
few	.	TRBV28	TRBJ1-1	TGTGCCAGCAGGGAAATTCAGGGTGGGGGAACTGAAGCTTTCTTT	CASREIQGGGTEAFF
.	.	TRBV7-2	TRBJ2-1	TGTGCCAGCAGCTTAAGGAGTGCCTACAATGAGCAGTTCTTC	CASSLRSAYNEQFF
.	.	TRBV6-6	TRBJ1-4	TGTGCCAGCAGCCACGAGAGCAGGGGAAATGAAAAACTGTTTTTT	CASSHESRGNEKLFF
few	TRBD1	TRBV28	TRBJ2-3	TGTGCCAGCAGTTCCCCGACAGGGGGCTCAGATACGCAGTATTTT	CASSSPTGGSDTQYF
.	.	TRBV6-6	TRBJ2-5	TGTGCCAGCAGTTACTACGGAGAGACCCAGTACTTC	CASSYYGETQYF
.	.	TRBV7-2	TRBJ2-3	TGTGCCAGCAGCTTAGGGGTCTGGGGCTTTCTAACAGATACGCAGTATTTT	CASSLGVWGFLTDTQYF
few	TRBD1	TRBV10-1	TRBJ2-3	TGCGCCAGCAGCACATCCGGGACAGGGTTAGGGACGCAGTATTTT	CASSTSGTGLGTQYF
few	.	TRBV7-6	TRBJ2-1	TGTGCCAGCAGCTTAGCCAGGGAGTATGAGCAGTTCTTC	CASSLAREYEQFF
.	TRBD2	TRBV5-4	TRBJ2-1	TGTGCCAGCAGCAAGGGACTAGCGGGAGCAGCCGACAATGAGCAGTTCTTC	CASSKGLAGAADNEQFF
few	TRBD1	TRBV6-5	TRBJ1-5	TGTGCCAGCACCCTACAGGGACAGGCTCAGCCCCAGCATTTT	CASTLQGQAQPQHF
few	.	TRBV27	TRBJ2-7	TGTGCCAGCAGTTTTTGGGGGGAAAGGGGCTACGAGCAGTACTTC	CASSFWGERGYEQYF
.	TRBD2	TRBV6-5	TRBJ2-1	TGTGCCAGCAGAACCGGGACTAGCGGGAGTGATGAGCAGTTCTTC	CASRTGTSGSDEQFF
few	TRBD1	TRBV7-2	TRBJ2-4	TGTGCCAGCAGCACGACAGGGGGTCTAGCCAAAAACATTCAGTACTTC	CASSTTGGLAKNIQYF
few	TRBD1	TRBV11-2	TRBJ1-2	TGTGCCAGCAGCTTATCTAGGGACAGACACTATGGCTACACCTTC	CASSLSRDRHYGYTF
few	.	TRBV11-2	TRBJ2-3	TGTGCCAGCAGCTTAGAACCGGGATCCCTCTCGAATTTT	CASSLEPGSLSNF
many	.	TRBV7-9	TRBJ1-1	TGTGCCAGCAGCTATAGTGGGGGCACTGAAGCTTTCTTT	CASSYSGGTEAFF
.	.	TRBV7-9	TRBJ2-2	TGTGCCAGCAGCTCGCGTGGACCGAACACCGGGGAGCTGTTTTTT	CASSSRGPNTGELFF
.	TRBD2	TRBV11-3	TRBJ2-1	TGTGCCAGCAGCTTAGGCTTAGCGGGAGGCAATGAGCAGTTCTTC	CASSLGLAGGNEQFF
few	.	TRBV9	TRBJ2-5	TGTGCCAGCAGCTTCTCCCCACAGAGCCAAGAGACCCAGTACTTC	CASSFSPQSQETQYF